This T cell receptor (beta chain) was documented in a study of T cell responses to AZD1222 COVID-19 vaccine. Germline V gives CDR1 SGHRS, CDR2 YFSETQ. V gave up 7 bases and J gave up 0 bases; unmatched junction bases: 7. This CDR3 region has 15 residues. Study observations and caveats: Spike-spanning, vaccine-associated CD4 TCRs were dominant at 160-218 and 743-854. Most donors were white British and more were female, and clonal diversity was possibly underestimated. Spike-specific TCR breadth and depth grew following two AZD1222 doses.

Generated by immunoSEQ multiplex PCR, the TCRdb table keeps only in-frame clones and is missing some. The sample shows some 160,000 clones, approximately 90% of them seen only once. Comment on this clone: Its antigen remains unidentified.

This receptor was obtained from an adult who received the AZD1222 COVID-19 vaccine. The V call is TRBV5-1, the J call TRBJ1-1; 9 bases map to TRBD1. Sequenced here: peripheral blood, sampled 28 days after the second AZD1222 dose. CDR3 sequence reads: CASARTGAMNTEAFF. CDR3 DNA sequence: TGCGCCAGCGCGAGGACAGGGGCGATGAACACTGAAGCTTTCTTT.